These 24 T cell receptor beta chains were all obtained from the same sample, sequenced in a study of Ad26.COV2.S vaccination and SARS-CoV-2 variants. Only in-frame clones appear in the TCRdb table, and some are missing; sequencing was by immunoSEQ multiplex PCR. Of over 110,000 clones listed, 75% to 90% are singletons. This sample comprised peripheral blood, obtained after recovery from COVID-19. The receptors were sampled from a human donor who had recovered from COVID-19.

The genes are TRBV5-1 and TRBJ1-4; possible D gene TRBD1, 5 bases. The length of the CDR3 is 16 residues. The V end was cut by 2 bases, the J end by 0 bases, with 11 bases between. Germline CDR1 reads SGHRS; CDR2 reads YFSETQ. The CDR3 nucleotides are TGCGCCAGCAGCTTTGGGGCTTCCCCAACTAATGAAAAACTGTTTTTT. This translates into CASSFGASPTNEKLFF.

The gene calls are TRBV7-2 and TRBJ1-5, with D possibly matching TRBD1 (6 bases). The CDR3 extends over 13 amino acids. The V end was cut by 6 bases, the J end by 8 bases, with 14 bases between. Germline CDR1 and CDR2: SGHTA and FQGNSA. The CDR3 region has the DNA TGTGCCAGCAGTCAACAGGGAAACAAGCCCCAGCATTTT. Translated: CASSQQGNKPQHF.

The V call is TRBV3-1 (or the pseudogene TRBV3-2), the J call TRBJ2-3, with 9 bases that match TRBD1. V shed 5 bases and J 3 bases; nucleotides not matched to a gene: 6. The CDR3 loop spans 15 amino acids. Germline CDR1 LGHDT, CDR2 YNNKEL (reference sequence). The CDR3 loop is CASSGQGIRTDTQYF. Here the CDR3 DNA reads TGTGCCAGCAGCGGACAGGGGATAAGGACAGATACGCAGTATTTT.

The chain carries TRBV12-3 or TRBV12-4 and TRBJ1-3, with unresolved D. CDR3 length equals 12 residues. V gave up 3 bases and J gave up 4 bases, with 4 bases separating them. CDR3: CASSFPGNTIYF. CDR3 sequence (DNA): TGTGCCAGCAGTTTCCCCGGAAACACCATATATTTT.

The chain uses TRBV6-6 and TRBJ2-1; 8 bases are a match to TRBD2. This CDR3 is 15 amino acids long. The J segment lost 7 bases and the V segment lost 2 bases, leaving 7 bases of the junction unmatched. The germline V gene encodes CDR1 MNHNY and CDR2 SVGAGI (reference sequence). The CDR3 region has the DNA TGTGCCAGCAGTTACAGAAGGCGGGGGGAGAATGAGCAGTTCTTC. This translates into CASSYRRRGENEQFF.

V gene TRBV19 combines with J gene TRBJ1-1; tentative D call: TRBD1 (5 bases). Germline V gene sequence: CDR1 LNHDA, CDR2 SQIVND (reference sequence). The V gene lost 1 base and the J gene lost 1 base, with 7 bases spanning the gap. This CDR3 comprises 14 residues. DNA for the CDR3: TGTGCCAGTAGTATAGGCAGGGAGAACACTGAAGCTTTCTTT. This gives the protein CASSIGRENTEAFF.

This chain uses TRBV6-5 with TRBJ2-1; 7 bases align to TRBD2. Germline assignment: CDR1 MNHEY and CDR2 SVGAGI. This CDR3 has 16 residues. V shed 0 bases and J 6 bases; nucleotides not matched to a gene: 8. The CDR3 region has the DNA TGTGCCAGCAGTTACTCCGGTCGGGGGGTCGGCAATGAGCAGTTCTTC. Translated: CASSYSGRGVGNEQFF.

In its sample, this clone was seen once. The V and J genes are TRBV7-2 and TRBJ1-1; 7 bases fit TRBD1. This CDR3 is built from 16 residues. Per germline, CDR1 SGHTA and CDR2 FQGNSA. V was clipped by 1 base and J by 4 bases; unmatched bases: 9. The CDR3 here is CASSLGPAGGITEAFF. The CDR3 DNA reads as TGTGCCAGCAGCTTAGGTCCGGCAGGGGGGATCACTGAAGCTTTCTTT.

The genes are TRBV2 and TRBJ2-7; 9 bases align to TRBD1. Germline V gene lookup returns CDR1 SNHLY and CDR2 FYNNEI. Trimming cost V 4 bases and J 5 bases; bases outside gene matches: 6. This CDR3 has 14 residues. CDR3 in DNA: TGTGCCAGCAGTGGTACCGGGACAGGGAACGAGCAGTACTTC. It specifies CASSGTGTGNEQYF.

V gene TRBV27 combines with J gene TRBJ2-3, with D unresolved. Germline V gene lookup returns CDR1 MNHEY and CDR2 SMNVEV (reference sequence). Between the trimmed V and J ends, which lost 1 base and 0 bases, there was a span of 11 bases. This CDR3 is 16 amino acids long. The chain's CDR3 is CASSLYGSTSTDTQYF. DNA for the CDR3: TGTGCCAGCAGTTTATATGGTTCGACTAGCACAGATACGCAGTATTTT.

The rearrangement joins TRBV4-3 to TRBJ2-1, with 8 bases lining up with TRBD2. The V and J ends lost 3 bases and 9 bases, in that order; junction bases with no gene match: 13. Germline lookup yields CDR1 LGHNA and CDR2 YSLEER. The CDR3 is 16 amino acids. In DNA, the CDR3 is TGCGCCAGCAGCCAGACCAATGACCTAGCGGGCGTTGAGCAGTTCTTC. Protein sequence: CASSQTNDLAGVEQFF.

The V gene is TRBV28, the J gene TRBJ2-3; D call uncertain. The CDR3 spans 15 residues. Per the germline V gene, CDR1 is MDHEN and CDR2 is SYDVKM. V lost 5 bases, J lost 3 bases, and 15 bases lay in between. The CDR3 bases are TGTGCCAGCAGTCCTCTCCGAGACCCGACAGATACGCAGTATTTT. The encoded protein is CASSPLRDPTDTQYF.

This sequence joins TRBV11-3 and TRBJ2-1, with TRBD1 identical over 8 bases. This CDR3 comprises 15 residues. CDR1 is SGHNT and CDR2 is YENEEA in the germline V gene. V lost 5 bases to trimming and J lost 7 bases; unmatched junction nucleotides: 10. The CDR3 here is CASSQALGQANEQFF. The CDR3 DNA follows: TGTGCCAGCAGCCAGGCCCTGGGACAGGCGAATGAGCAGTTCTTC.

V is TRBV4-1 and J is TRBJ1-5; 7 nucleotides match TRBD1. Germline V gene lookup returns CDR1 MGHRA and CDR2 YSYEKL. The V gene end was trimmed by 2 bases and the J gene end by 4 bases; junction bases not matched to a gene: 2. CDR3 length: 14 residues. The CDR3 DNA is TGCGCCAGCAGCCAATTACAGGGGAATCAGCCCCAGCATTTT. Its translation is CASSQLQGNQPQHF.

The chain combines TRBV12-3 or TRBV12-4 with TRBJ1-2; no reliable D call. Between the trimmed V and J ends, which lost 3 bases and 6 bases, there was a span of 11 bases. This CDR3 is built from 13 residues. CDR3 residues: CASSFGVWDGYTF. The CDR3 DNA is TGTGCCAGCAGTTTCGGGGTGTGGGATGGCTACACCTTC.

This chain uses TRBV19 with TRBJ1-2; 7 nucleotides match TRBD1. Germline CDR1 reads LNHDA; CDR2 reads SQIVND (reference sequence). The length of the CDR3 is 14 residues. The V gene end was trimmed by 5 bases and the J gene end by 2 bases; junction bases not matched to a gene: 5. This CDR3 is CASSPTGDNYGYTF. CDR3 sequence (DNA): TGTGCCAGTAGTCCTACAGGGGACAACTATGGCTACACCTTC.

The V gene is TRBV7-6, the J gene TRBJ2-3, with D possibly being TRBD1 (6 bases). Trimming stripped 5 bases from V and 1 base from J, with 28 bases between. CDR3 size: 20 residues. Germline assignment: CDR1 SGHVS and CDR2 FNYEAQ. CDR3 residues: CASSPHGLNRDLTGTDTQYF. The CDR3 DNA is TGTGCCAGCAGCCCTCATGGTTTAAACAGGGATTTGACGGGCACAGATACGCAGTATTTT.

The J gene is TRBJ1-6, the V gene TRBV4-3; D might be TRBD1 (5 bases). Trimming cost V 6 bases and J 9 bases, with 15 bases left between them. This CDR3 has 14 amino acids. Germline CDR1 is LGHNA and CDR2 is YSLEER. CDR3: CASRYDRNSSPLHF. CDR3 DNA sequence: TGCGCCAGCAGATACGACAGAAACTCTTCACCCCTCCACTTT.

J is TRBJ2-3 and V is TRBV9; D uncertain. The V gene lost 1 base and the J gene lost 0 bases, with 12 bases spanning the gap. Germline assignment: CDR1 SGDLS and CDR2 YYNGEE. CDR3 length: 16 residues. CDR3: CASSVREGLSTDTQYF. As DNA, the CDR3 is TGTGCCAGCAGCGTAAGGGAAGGGCTAAGCACAGATACGCAGTATTTT.

The chain uses TRBV11-3 and TRBJ1-5; unclear D gene. The CDR3 spans 15 residues. Per germline, CDR1 SGHNT and CDR2 YENEEA. V was clipped by 9 bases and J by 3 bases, with 18 bases between them. CDR3 in DNA: TGTGCCAGTTTTATAACAAGACGGGACAATCAGCCCCAGCATTTT. It translates to CASFITRRDNQPQHF.

The CDR3 DNA reads as TGCAGCGTTGAGCGGGGTCTGAACACTGAAGCTTTCTTT. Protein: CSVERGLNTEAFF. V gene TRBV29-1 combines with J gene TRBJ1-1; no reliable D call. The CDR3 is made up of 13 amino acids. The V end was cut by 3 bases, the J end by 0 bases, with 8 bases between. The germline V gene encodes CDR1 SQVTM and CDR2 ANQGSEA. The full variable domain, rest sourced from reference TRBV29-1 and TRBJ1-1, is SAVISQKPSRDICQRGTSLTIQCQVDSQVTMMFWYRQQPGQSLTLIATANQGSEATYESGFVIDKFPISRPNLTFSTLTVSNMSPEDSSIYLCSVERGLNTEAFFGQGTRLTVV.

This clone was counted once. The chain uses TRBV14 and TRBJ2-5, with a tentative D call TRBD1 (6 bases). Deletions cut 4 bases from V and 2 bases from J, with 11 bases between. CDR1 is SGHDN, CDR2 FVKESK, per germline. The CDR3 is made up of 14 amino acids. The CDR3 sequence is CASSRGLLQETQYF. The CDR3, as DNA: TGTGCCAGCAGCCGGGGGCTTTTGCAAGAGACCCAGTACTTC.

The chain joins TRBV5-1 to TRBJ1-5, with D uncertain. Germline lookup yields CDR1 SGHRS and CDR2 YFSETQ. The CDR3 sequence is 16 residues long. The V and J ends lost 4 bases and 4 bases respectively, with 18 bases between them. In DNA, the CDR3 is TGCGCCAGCAGCCTCGGAGGAGTAAGCACTAATCAGCCCCAGCATTTT. Amino acids: CASSLGGVSTNQPQHF. Variable domain in full (rest from reference TRBV5-1 and TRBJ1-5): KAGVTQTPRYLIKTRGQQVTLSCSPISGHRSVSWYQQTPGQGLQFLFEYFSETQRNKGNFPGRFSGRQFSNSRSEMNVSTLELGDSALYLCASSLGGVSTNQPQHFGDGTRLSIL.

The chain couples TRBV28 to TRBJ2-1; D possibly corresponds to TRBD1 (5 bases). CDR1 MDHEN and CDR2 SYDVKM come from the germline V gene. The CDR3 runs to 18 residues. V shed 3 bases and J shed 6 bases, with 24 bases lying between them. CDR3 loop: CASSFSGPGQTLFNEQFF. DNA for the CDR3: TGTGCCAGCAGTTTTAGTGGTCCAGGACAAACCCTTTTCAATGAGCAGTTCTTC.